This T cell receptor beta chain was captured by sequencing in a study of monozygotic twins with inflammatory bowel disease (dated 2019 in TCRdb). Broadly, across the study: A total of some 28 monozygotic twin pairs were included in the full study, comprising nine German pairs (four IBD-concordant, five IBD-discordant) and 19 IBD-discordant Danish pairs. Within discordant pairs, disease-associated traits were sought mainly by comparing IBD patients with their genetically identical healthy co-twins. Each individual had, on average, about 151 000 unique TCRalpha sequences and 181 000 unique TCRbeta sequences available for analysis.

Study-level results and caveats: Because patients were on differing immunosuppressive treatments, the repertoires may have picked up extra background noise and inter-individual variability. Compared with healthy twins, IBD patients had fewer clonotypes in common with other individuals, a difference most pronounced in patients showing signs of disease activity. A decrease in TCRbeta repertoire diversity, as measured by inverse Simpson index, was observed in IBD patients compared with their healthy co-twins. The analysis was unable to tell apart different T cell subtypes. The results gave no support for a single strong signal or clonotype linked to IBD. No difference in repertoire similarity was observed between concordant and discordant twins, possibly owing to limited statistical power.

To prepare the library, 5' RACE was applied. Preparation of each TCR library used approximately 4,000 ng of total RNA. For each sample, cDNA synthesis with SMARTScribe reverse transcriptase was split into eight separate reactions. During cDNA synthesis, template switching was used to introduce unique molecular identifiers that contained a 6-nucleotide sample barcode. Two nested PCRs of roughly 15 and 9 cycles amplified the TCRalpha and TCRbeta cDNA, and bead purification followed each PCR. Before amplification, cDNA was treated with uracil DNA-glycosylase and purified using the QIAquick PCR purification kit. The second PCR added Illumina TruSeq-compatible adapters along with sample-specific barcodes. Library quality and concentration were checked on TapeStation and Qubit, and libraries were pooled at approximately 4.7 ng each. Pooled libraries were sequenced on an Illumina HiSeq2500 single-index Rapid Run with 2 x 100 bp reads and custom sequencing primers. On the study's bioinformatics: MiGEC version 1.2.6 was used for UMI-based consensus assembly, which corrected PCR and sequencing errors. MiXCR version 2.1.1 handled V(D)J alignment, clonotype assembly and CDR3 extraction. Normalisation of gene usage, clonotype sharing and MAIT/NKT TCR abundance was achieved by analysing the top 1000, 10 000 and 20 000 clonotypes per sample. Diversity was computed as the inverse Simpson index with the vegan R package after downsampling to 27 000 UMIs. Paired Mann-Whitney U tests were applied to discordant twin pairs, with Benjamini-Hochberg correction for multiple testing. Each entry corresponds to one CDR3 protein sequence from reads that TCRdb reprocessed, and DNA is not given. The V and J calls come from TCRdb's annotation, not from the publication. For this sample, the table gives about 210,000 distinct CDR3 sequences. The ten largest clones represent less than 2% of the sample.

Taken from cysteine to phenylalanine, the CDR3 has 14 residues. There is no recorded DNA. CDR1 and CDR2 (SSHAT, FNYEAQ) derive from the germline V gene (reference sequence). On this clonotype: Its target antigen remains unknown.

From each donor, a roughly 2.6 ml peripheral blood sample was collected into PAXgene tubes and stored at -80 degrees C. Without T cell sorting, total RNA was isolated from whole blood using the PAXgene blood miRNA kit on an automated QIAcube. Peripheral blood from monozygotic twin pairs who were concordant or discordant for inflammatory bowel disease underwent deep TCRalpha and TCRbeta repertoire profiling using unique molecular barcoding. Smoking habits were recorded for all twin pairs, and each individual was classified as a current, former or never smoker. The source is a human donor with ulcerative colitis or Crohn's disease, or a healthy co-twin of an affected twin (not recorded which). The sequenced sample was blood. This receptor chain uses TRBV7-7 and TRBJ2-2; TCRdb proposes TRBD1, but this gene call is untestable without DNA. The CDR3 amino acid sequence is: CASSATPGVGELFF.